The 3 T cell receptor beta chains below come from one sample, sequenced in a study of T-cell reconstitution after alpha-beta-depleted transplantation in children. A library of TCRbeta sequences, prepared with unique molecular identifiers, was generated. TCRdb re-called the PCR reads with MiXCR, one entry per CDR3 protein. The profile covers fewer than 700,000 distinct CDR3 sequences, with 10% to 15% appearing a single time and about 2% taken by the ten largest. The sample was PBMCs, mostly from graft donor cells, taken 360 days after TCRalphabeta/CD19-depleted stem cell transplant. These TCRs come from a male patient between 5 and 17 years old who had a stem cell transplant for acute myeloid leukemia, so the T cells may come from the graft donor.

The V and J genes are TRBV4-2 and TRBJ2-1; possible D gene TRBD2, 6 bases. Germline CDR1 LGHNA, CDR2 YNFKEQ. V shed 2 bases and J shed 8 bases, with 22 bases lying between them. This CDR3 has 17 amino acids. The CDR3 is CASSQLPVAEVGHEQFF. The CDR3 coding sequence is TGTGCCAGCAGCCAACTCCCCGTAGCGGAAGTCGGGCATGAGCAGTTCTTC.

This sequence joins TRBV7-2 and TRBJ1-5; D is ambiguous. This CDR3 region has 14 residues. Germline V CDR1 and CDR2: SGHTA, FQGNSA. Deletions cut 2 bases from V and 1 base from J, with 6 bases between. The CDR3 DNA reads TGTGCCAGCAGCTTAATGGGAAGCAATCAGCCCCAGCATTTT. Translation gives CASSLMGSNQPQHF.

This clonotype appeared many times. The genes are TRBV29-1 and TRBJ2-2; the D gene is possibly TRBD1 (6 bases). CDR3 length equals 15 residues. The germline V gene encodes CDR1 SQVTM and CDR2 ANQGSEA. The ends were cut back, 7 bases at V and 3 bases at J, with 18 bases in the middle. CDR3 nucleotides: TGCAGCGCCCGATTTCCGGGGACATACACCGGGGAGCTGTTTTTT. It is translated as CSARFPGTYTGELFF.